A single sample is the source of the 28 T cell receptor beta chains below, sequenced in a study of beta chain features in type 1 diabetes. Isolated RNA was reverse transcribed in full, so expressed TCRB transcripts were sequenced. Assay: immunoSEQ multiplex PCR; the TCRdb copy retains only in-frame clones and omits some. The table has about 180,000 clones, 10% to 15% seen once; the top ten hold about 0.59%. The sample taken for sequencing was central memory CD4+ T cells from blood. All receptors come from a woman aged 18-29 years in good health.

This clone came up a few times. The CDR3 nucleotides are TGTGCCAGCACCCGCGGGACAGTCAATGAAAAACTGTTTTTT. Translation: CASTRGTVNEKLFF. The rearrangement joins TRBV9 to TRBJ1-4, with TRBD1 matching 7 bases. CDR1 SGDLS and CDR2 YYNGEE come from the germline V gene. V trimming: 6 bases; J trimming: 5 bases; junction bases outside the gene matches: 7. This CDR3 has 14 amino acids.

The chain employs TRBV2 and TRBJ2-5; perhaps TRBD2 as D (6 bases). Germline CDR1 reads SNHLY; CDR2 reads FYNNEI. Trimming removed 8 bases from V and 5 bases from J, with 15 bases in between. CDR3 size: 13 residues. Here the CDR3 reads CASESGLGETQYF. Written as DNA, the CDR3 is TGTGCCAGCGAATCGGGACTCGGCGAGACCCAGTACTTC.

This clone showed up just a few times. The chain uses TRBV29-1 and TRBJ2-5; TRBD2 agrees at 13 bases. J lost 5 bases, V lost 4 bases, and 7 bases had no gene match. CDR1 is SQVTM and CDR2 is ANQGSEA in the germline V gene. The CDR3 spans 15 residues. In DNA, the CDR3 is TGCAGCGTTGGAGGGACTAGCGGGAATCAGGAGACCCAGTACTTC. This encodes CSVGGTSGNQETQYF.

This clone has more than one count but fewer than ten. The V gene is TRBV5-4, the J gene TRBJ1-2; 7 positions match TRBD1. The CDR3 totals 16 residues. The J segment lost 8 bases and the V segment lost 0 bases, leaving 13 bases of the junction unmatched. Germline V gene data show CDR1 as SGHNT and CDR2 as YYREEE (reference sequence). CDR3: CASSLELRGRVGGYTF. The DNA for the CDR3 is TGTGCCAGCAGCTTGGAACTGAGGGGGCGTGTCGGCGGCTACACCTTC.

The V gene is TRBV7-2, the J gene TRBJ2-4, with TRBD1 matching over 9 bases. V shed 0 bases, J shed 0 bases, and the junction held 6 bases outside the gene matches. CDR3 length: 18 residues. Germline lookup yields CDR1 SGHTA and CDR2 FQGNSA. CDR3 region: CASSLALTGGLAKNIQYF. The CDR3 DNA is TGTGCCAGCAGCTTAGCGTTAACAGGGGGCCTAGCCAAAAACATTCAGTACTTC.

This clone was seen ten or more times. As DNA, the CDR3 is TGTGCCAGTATCCGGGGAAGGCTGAACACTGAAGCTTTCTTT. The encoded protein is CASIRGRLNTEAFF. The rearrangement joins TRBV19 to TRBJ1-1, with D hard to call. With 7 bases removed from V and 0 bases from J, the gap between germline ends came to 12 bases. The CDR3 runs to 14 residues. CDR1 and CDR2 (germline): LNHDA, SQIVND (reference sequence).

This clone turned up a few times. This rearrangement joins TRBV12-5 to TRBJ2-5; no clear D gene. V dropped 5 bases and J dropped 0 bases, with 10 bases sitting between them. The CDR3 sequence is 14 residues long. In germline, CDR1 is LGHNT, CDR2 FRNRAP. CDR3 DNA sequence: TGTGCTAGTGGTCCTAGTCCCAACCAAGAGACCCAGTACTTC. This translates into CASGPSPNQETQYF.

A few counts support this clone. CDR3: CSVQLWTSGRARTGELFF. In DNA form, the CDR3 reads TGCAGCGTGCAATTATGGACTAGCGGGAGGGCCCGCACCGGGGAGCTGTTTTTT. The V call is TRBV29-1, the J call TRBJ2-2; 15 bases agree with TRBD2. V dropped 6 bases and J dropped 4; count of bases not matched to a gene: 12. Germline V CDR1 and CDR2: SQVTM, ANQGSEA. The CDR3 contains 18 residues.

In its sample, this clone was seen many times. The V and J genes are TRBV18 and TRBJ2-3; D is unresolved. With 1 base removed from V and 5 bases from J, the gap between germline ends came to 4 bases. Per germline, CDR1 KGHSH and CDR2 LQKENI. CDR3 length equals 12 residues. DNA for the CDR3: TGTGCCAGCTCACCACTCGGAGATACGCAGTATTTT. Protein product: CASSPLGDTQYF.

This clone was detected only a few times. The V and J genes are TRBV7-8 and TRBJ1-4; D possibly corresponds to TRBD1 (6 bases). Per germline, CDR1 SGHVS and CDR2 FQNEAQ. This CDR3 has 16 amino acids. The V end lost 8 bases, the J end lost 4 bases, and 20 bases lay between the germline ends. The CDR3 bases are TGTGCCAGCGGAGAAAGGCTGACAGGCTATAATGAAAAACTGTTTTTT. It codes for CASGERLTGYNEKLFF.

This clone came up a few times. The rearrangement uses TRBV21-1 and TRBJ2-5; TRBD2 was called by the table and not checked on the DNA. TRBV21-1 is shown as a pseudogene. This CDR3 contains 18 residues. CDR3 bases: TGTGCCAGCAGCAAAGATCGGCTAGCGGGAGGTGCCCAAGAGACCCAGTACTTC. It encodes CASSKDRLAGGAQETQYF.

This sequence joins TRBV30 and TRBJ1-5; D may be TRBD1 (5 bases). Germline CDR1 GTSNPN, CDR2 SVGIG (reference sequence). The V end was cut by 2 bases, the J end by 2 bases, with 13 bases between. The CDR3 runs 15 residues. In nucleotides, the CDR3 is TGTGCCTGGAGTAGGGGCCAAGGGGGCAATCAGCCCCAGCATTTT. Protein product: CAWSRGQGGNQPQHF.

This clone was detected a few times. The gene calls are TRBV27 and TRBJ2-1, with 8 bases lining up with TRBD2. The CDR3 has 15 residues. V was pared by 2 bases and J by 2 bases, with 2 bases of the junction left unmatched. From germline, CDR1 is MNHEY and CDR2 SMNVEV (reference sequence). CDR3 sequence (DNA): TGTGCCAGCAGTTTAAGGACTAGCCCCTACAATGAGCAGTTCTTC. Translating gives CASSLRTSPYNEQFF.

This clone was seen a handful of times. The J gene is TRBJ1-4, the V gene TRBV25-1, with 8 bases fitting TRBD1. The length of the CDR3 is 13 residues. With 7 bases clipped from V and 10 bases from J, the junction kept 8 bases outside the gene matches. The germline CDR1 and CDR2 sequences are MGHDK and SYGVNS. The CDR3 DNA reads TGTGCCAGCAAGTCCGGGACAGGAGGAAAACTGTTTTTT. Its protein is CASKSGTGGKLFF. Full variable domain (rest looked up from reference TRBV25-1 and TRBJ1-4): EADIYQTPRYLVIGTGKKITLECSQTMGHDKMYWYQQDPGMELHLIHYSYGVNSTEKGDLSSESTVSRIRTEHFPLTLESARPSHTSQYLCASKSGTGGKLFFGSGTQLSVL.

The chain combines TRBV9 with TRBJ2-3; 8 bases align to TRBD2. J gave up 0 bases and V 1 base, and 1 base lay outside the gene matches. The CDR3 totals 15 residues. Germline CDR1 reads SGDLS; CDR2 reads YYNGEE. The CDR3 DNA reads as TGTGCCAGCAGCGTAAGCGGGAGAAGCACAGATACGCAGTATTTT. Its translation is CASSVSGRSTDTQYF.

With regard to this clone: Different DNA sequences within this sample yield the same CDR3. V and J are TRBV28 and TRBJ2-1; D is uncertain. The V end was cut by 8 bases, the J end by 4 bases, with 6 bases between. CDR1 and CDR2 (germline): MDHEN, SYDVKM. The CDR3 covers 11 residues. CDR3 amino acids: CASSLYNEQFF. Written as DNA, the CDR3 is TGTGCCAGCTCCCTATACAATGAGCAGTTCTTC. Together with reference TRBV28 and TRBJ2-1, the CDR3 gives the full variable domain: DVKVTQSSRYLVKRTGEKVFLECVQDMDHENMFWYRQDPGLGLRLIYFSYDVKMKEKGDIPEGYSVSREKKERFSLILESASTNQTSMYLCASSLYNEQFFGPGTRLTVL.

This sequence joins TRBV5-1 and TRBJ2-6; 9 nucleotides agree with TRBD1. From germline, CDR1 is SGHRS and CDR2 YFSETQ. CDR3 length: 16 residues. The V and J ends lost 4 bases and 2 bases, in that order; junction bases with no gene match: 4. The chain's CDR3 is CASSEGQGAGANVLTF. The DNA for the CDR3 is TGCGCCAGCAGCGAGGGACAGGGAGCTGGGGCCAACGTCCTGACTTTC.

This clone was detected a few times. V gene TRBV5-4 combines with J gene TRBJ2-1, with a possible D match to TRBD1 (6 bases). Looked up from germline, CDR1 is SGHNT and CDR2 is YYREEE (reference sequence). V was clipped by 4 bases and J by 5 bases, with 16 bases between them. CDR3 length: 15 amino acids. The CDR3 coding sequence is TGTGCCAGCAGCAGGAAAGGACAGCGAAACAATGAGCAGTTCTTC. Protein sequence: CASSRKGQRNNEQFF. Together with reference TRBV5-4 and TRBJ2-1, the CDR3 gives the full variable domain: ETGVTQSPTHLIKTRGQQVTLRCSSQSGHNTVSWYQQALGQGPQFIFQYYREEENGRGNFPPRFSGLQFPNYSSELNVNALELDDSALYLCASSRKGQRNNEQFFGPGTRLTVL.

This clone was detected only a few times. J is TRBJ2-1 and V is TRBV4-1; 8 bases line up with TRBD2. With V trimmed by 0 bases and J by 5 bases, 9 bases remained unmatched. The CDR3 runs to 17 residues. Per germline, CDR1 MGHRA and CDR2 YSYEKL. CDR3 protein: CASSQDGGTRSNNEQFF. In DNA, the CDR3 is TGCGCCAGCAGCCAAGATGGGGGGACTAGGTCCAACAATGAGCAGTTCTTC.

This chain uses TRBV7-2 with TRBJ2-4, with 8 nucleotides matching TRBD1. The V and J ends lost 0 bases and 1 base, in that order; junction bases with no gene match: 8. The CDR3 contains 18 residues. Germline V gene lookup returns CDR1 SGHTA and CDR2 FQGNSA. CDR3 protein: CASSLAPNQGAAKNIQYF. The CDR3 DNA reads as TGTGCCAGCAGCTTAGCGCCGAACCAGGGGGCGGCCAAAAACATTCAGTACTTC.

The chain carries TRBV5-1 and TRBJ2-1, with 9 bases fitting TRBD1. V was clipped by 4 bases and J by 7 bases; unmatched bases: 6. The V gene's germline CDR1 is SGHRS and CDR2 YFSETQ. The CDR3 has 14 amino acids. The CDR3 reads CASSMNRGRNEQFF. CDR3 nucleotides: TGCGCCAGCAGCATGAACAGGGGGCGGAATGAGCAGTTCTTC.

The chain links TRBV7-9 to TRBJ2-3; 9 positions match TRBD2. CDR1 is SEHNR and CDR2 is FQNEAQ in the germline V gene (reference sequence). Unmatched junction bases numbered 4, after V lost 3 bases and J lost 0 bases. This CDR3 comprises 16 residues. The CDR3 protein is CASSFRGRGSTDTQYF. CDR3 bases: TGTGCCAGCAGCTTTCGCGGGAGGGGGAGCACAGATACGCAGTATTTT.

This clone was counted a few times. This chain links TRBV7-8 with TRBJ2-5; the match to TRBD2 covers 7 bases. Germline V gives CDR1 SGHVS, CDR2 FQNEAQ. CDR3 size: 15 residues. Trimming at V came to 5 bases and at J to 5 bases, leaving 11 bases not matched to a gene. The CDR3 sequence is CASSKGSGLEETQYF. In nucleotides, the CDR3 is TGTGCCAGCAGCAAAGGAAGTGGACTAGAGGAGACCCAGTACTTC.

The chain combines TRBV7-3 with TRBJ2-2, with D unclear. The CDR3 is 17 residues long. Germline CDR1 is SGHTA and CDR2 is FQGTGA. V was cut by 2 bases and J by 4 bases, with 17 bases left in between. CDR3 residues: CASSLVGNGLVTGELFF. The DNA of the CDR3 is TGTGCCAGCAGCTTAGTCGGAAATGGGCTGGTCACCGGGGAGCTGTTTTTT.

This clone was detected ten times or more. The rearrangement uses TRBV27 and TRBJ2-7; D perhaps matches TRBD1 (5 bases). Trimming took 4 bases from V and 0 from J, leaving 13 bases between them. Germline V lookup: CDR1 MNHEY, CDR2 SMNVEV (reference sequence). The CDR3 is made up of 15 amino acids. CDR3 bases: TGTGCCAGCAGTTCCCCGTGGGGCAGCTCCTACGAGCAGTACTTC. Encoded protein: CASSSPWGSSYEQYF.

There are a few counts of this clone. This chain uses TRBV18 with TRBJ1-3; D is perhaps TRBD1 (6 bases). The germline CDR1 and CDR2 sequences are KGHSH and LQKENI. The CDR3 consists of 13 residues. The V and J ends lost 6 bases and 4 bases respectively, with 10 bases between them. This CDR3 is CASSPDRGNTIYF. CDR3 nucleotides: TGTGCCAGCTCGCCTGACAGGGGAAACACCATATATTTT.

This clone occurred a few times. The V and J genes are TRBV2 and TRBJ2-7; D remains unclear. CDR3 length: 12 amino acids. V lost 8 bases to trimming and J lost 4 bases, with 12 bases between them. Germline values: CDR1 SNHLY, CDR2 FYNNEI. CDR3 loop: CASELQPYEQYF. CDR3 coding DNA: TGTGCCAGCGAATTACAGCCGTACGAGCAGTACTTC.

This clone occurred a few times. This chain uses TRBV29-1 with TRBJ1-1; possibly TRBD1 for D (6 bases). V lost 4 bases and J 5 bases, leaving 20 bases between the germline ends. This CDR3 spans 15 amino acids. Germline CDR1 and CDR2: SQVTM and ANQGSEA. For the CDR3, the DNA is TGCAGCGTTGTAGGAAGAAAGGGGGTTGGTACTGAAGCTTTCTTT. It yields the protein CSVVGRKGVGTEAFF.